These 10 T cell receptor beta chains were all obtained from the same sample, sequenced in a study of vaccination effects on CD4 cells after COVID-19. For these TCRs, the target antigens are not known. Within the ViraFEST assay, antigen-specific CD4+ T cells underwent expansion with viral peptide pools prior to sequencing. The authors isolated CD4+ T cells after around 10 days of culture. According to PCR results, the person was infected with SARS-CoV-2 between March and December 2020. Libraries were prepared by immunoSEQ multiplex PCR; TCRdb keeps only in-frame clonotypes and omits some of them. The sample yields 22,000 or so clones, over 65% seen once. The starting material was CD4+ T cells from PBMCs cultured with a peptide pool, obtained before COVID-19 vaccination. The receptors stem from a human donor who had a prior SARS-CoV-2 infection.

The chain joins TRBV30 to TRBJ1-1, with a weak D call TRBD1 (5 bases). The germline V gene encodes CDR1 GTSNPN and CDR2 SVGIG (reference sequence). V was clipped by 2 bases and J by 6 bases, with 19 bases between them. The CDR3 has 15 residues. DNA of the CDR3: TGTGCCTGGAGTTTCCGGACGCGGGACCTTTCTGAAGCTTTCTTT. Its protein product is CAWSFRTRDLSEAFF.

This clone was observed a handful of times. CDR3 coding DNA: TGTGCCAGCAGCCCCACGTTAGCGGGGGGACGAACAGATACGCAGTATTTT. Translated, it gives CASSPTLAGGRTDTQYF. This rearrangement joins TRBV7-6 to TRBJ2-3; 10 nucleotides agree with TRBD2. J lost 3 bases, V lost 5 bases, and 11 bases had no gene match. The CDR3 consists of 17 residues. CDR1 is SGHVS and CDR2 is FNYEAQ in the germline V gene.

This chain connects TRBV2 to TRBJ2-5; TRBD2 matches at 7 bases. With V trimmed by 5 bases and J by 3 bases, 6 bases remained unmatched. Germline assignment: CDR1 SNHLY and CDR2 FYNNEI. There are 14 residues in the CDR3. The CDR3 DNA is TGTGCCAGCAGTTATCTCCTAGCGGAAGAGACCCAGTACTTC. Protein product: CASSYLLAEETQYF.

The chain links TRBV4-2 to TRBJ2-5; D not resolved. Trimming took 1 base from V and 4 from J, leaving 19 bases between them. This CDR3 has 17 residues. CDR1 LGHNA and CDR2 YNFKEQ come from the germline V gene. Here the CDR3 reads CASSQGGFMGGGETQYF. DNA of the CDR3: TGTGCCAGCAGCCAAGGGGGATTTATGGGCGGCGGAGAGACCCAGTACTTC.

The gene calls are TRBV7-8 and TRBJ2-1, with D perhaps assigned TRBD1 or TRBD2 (6 bases each). V was clipped by 6 bases and J by 3 bases, with 18 bases between them. Germline V CDR1 and CDR2: SGHVS, FQNEAQ. The CDR3 has 16 residues. CDR3 sequence: CASRAFRGRDYNEQFF. The CDR3 DNA is TGTGCCAGCAGGGCTTTTCGGGGGCGGGACTACAATGAGCAGTTCTTC.

This chain joins TRBV4-2 and TRBJ2-3; TRBD2 aligns across 15 bases. With 4 bases clipped from V and 2 bases from J, the junction kept 16 bases outside the gene matches. The CDR3 consists of 21 residues. Germline CDR1 is LGHNA and CDR2 is YNFKEQ. The DNA of the CDR3 is TGTGCCAGCAGCCCACAAATCCCGGGACTAGCGGGGGGCCAGGACACAGATACGCAGTATTTT. It encodes CASSPQIPGLAGGQDTDTQYF.

The CDR3 here is CSVRNQNEKLFF. CDR3 nucleotides: TGCAGCGTTCGAAACCAAAATGAAAAACTGTTTTTT. This chain links TRBV29-1 with TRBJ1-4, with unresolved D. Trimming left V 5 bases short and J 5 bases short, with 9 bases between. Germline V gene lookup returns CDR1 SQVTM and CDR2 ANQGSEA. CDR3 length: 12 residues.

This clone was detected a few times. The chain carries TRBV5-6 and TRBJ2-7; the D is unclear. Trimming pared 0 bases from V and 2 bases from J, leaving 9 bases between. The CDR3 contains 14 residues. Germline V lookup: CDR1 SGHDT, CDR2 YYEEEE. In nucleotides, the CDR3 is TGTGCCAGCAGCTTGGGTCCGGAAGCCTACGAGCAGTACTTC. Its protein product is CASSLGPEAYEQYF.

V gene TRBV7-9 combines with J gene TRBJ1-2; 10 bases match TRBD1. Per the germline V gene, CDR1 is SEHNR and CDR2 is FQNEAQ (reference sequence). The trim removed 6 bases at V and 2 bases at J, leaving 6 bases unmatched. CDR3 size: 15 residues. The CDR3 DNA is TGTGCCAGCAGGGAGACAGGGGGCGGCAACTATGGCTACACCTTC. Amino acids: CASRETGGGNYGYTF.

The chain combines TRBV27 with TRBJ2-7, with 8 bases lining up with TRBD1. Unmatched junction bases numbered 10, after V lost 6 bases and J lost 3 bases. CDR1 MNHEY and CDR2 SMNVEV come from the germline V gene (reference sequence). The CDR3 sequence is 15 residues long. CDR3 DNA: TGTGCCAGCAGACTGGACACAGGGGGTAACTACGAGCAGTACTTC. This codes for CASRLDTGGNYEQYF.